Each of the 10 T cell receptor beta chains below was sequenced from the same sample in a study of T cells after yellow fever vaccination. TCRdb reanalysed the 5' RACE reads using MiXCR and keeps one entry per CDR3 protein. The data hold about 220,000 distinct CDR3 sequences, with about 3% observed a single time. This specimen consisted of CD4+ T cells sorted from PBMCs, obtained 10 days after the yellow fever booster vaccination. These receptors were taken from a man aged 18 to 29 who received the YFV17D yellow fever vaccine.

The gene calls are TRBV18 and TRBJ2-7; D ambiguous. CDR3 size: 14 residues. Germline CDR1 and CDR2: KGHSH and LQKENI. The V end was cut by 0 bases, the J end by 2 bases, with 8 bases between. Written as DNA, the CDR3 is TGTGCCAGCTCACCACCGTCAAAAACCTACGAGCAGTACTTC. It yields the protein CASSPPSKTYEQYF.

This rearrangement joins TRBV30 to TRBJ2-7; D is uncertain. The V and J ends lost 1 base and 3 bases respectively, with 4 bases between them. The germline V gene encodes CDR1 GTSNPN and CDR2 SVGIG (reference sequence). The length of the CDR3 is 11 residues. CDR3 loop: CAWSGNYEQYF. CDR3 coding DNA: TGTGCCTGGAGTGGAAACTACGAGCAGTACTTC.

This clonotype came up a few times. At one of its ends the junction is not consistent with the germline gene, which may arise from a read error. The genes are TRBV27 and TRBJ2-7, with TRBD2 as a possible D gene (5 bases). Per germline, CDR1 MNHEY and CDR2 SMNVEV (reference sequence). This CDR3 region has 14 residues. The CDR3 loop reads CASSISGFRYEQYF. The CDR3 nucleotides are TGTGCCAGCAGTATATCGGGATTCAGATACGAGCAGTACTTC.

This clonotype was picked up many times. V usage is TRBV10-1 and J usage is TRBJ1-1; D is uncertain. The CDR3 is 13 residues long. Germline V gene lookup returns CDR1 WNHNN and CDR2 SYGVQD (reference sequence). V was shortened by 3 bases and J by 2 bases, with 7 bases between the two germline ends. CDR3: CASSDMTNTEAFF. The CDR3 DNA sequence: TGCGCCAGCAGTGATATGACCAACACTGAAGCTTTCTTT.

This clonotype occurred many times. The rearrangement uses TRBV11-2 and TRBJ2-3, with a possible D match to TRBD2 (6 bases). The V end lost 6 bases, the J end lost 4 bases, and 17 bases lay between the germline ends. The germline V gene has CDR1 SGHAT and CDR2 FQNNGV. The CDR3 has 15 residues. The DNA of the CDR3 is TGTGCCAGCAGTTTTACGGGACTTGCTGCAGATACGCAGTATTTT. This translates into CASSFTGLAADTQYF.

V usage is TRBV11-2 and J usage is TRBJ1-1; no clear D gene. Trimming removed 1 base at V and 1 base at J, with 10 bases between. Germline lookup yields CDR1 SGHAT and CDR2 FQNNGV. The CDR3 has 15 residues. DNA of the CDR3: TGTGCCAGCAGCTTAGTTAAGGGAAGGAACACTGAAGCTTTCTTT. This codes for CASSLVKGRNTEAFF.

This clonotype has a count of ten or more. The chain recombines TRBV7-2 with TRBJ1-1; TRBD1 matches 7 bases. In germline, CDR1 is SGHTA, CDR2 FQGNSA. The CDR3 is 15 residues long. V trimming: 6 bases; J trimming: 5 bases; junction bases outside the gene matches: 12. CDR3 region: CASSPPTGRGTEAFF. DNA of the CDR3: TGTGCCAGCAGTCCACCGACAGGGCGGGGGACTGAAGCTTTCTTT.

This clonotype was observed at least ten times. The chain couples TRBV5-1 to TRBJ1-1; TRBD1 matches 7 bases. With V trimmed by 4 bases and J by 3 bases, 9 bases remained unmatched. The germline V gene encodes CDR1 SGHRS and CDR2 YFSETQ. The CDR3 consists of 15 residues. Here the CDR3 DNA reads TGCGCCAGCAGCCCCTTTACAGGGGAGGACACTGAAGCTTTCTTT. This translates into CASSPFTGEDTEAFF.

This clonotype has only a few counts. The gene calls are TRBV7-2 and TRBJ1-5; a possible D gene is TRBD1 (6 bases). CDR1 SGHTA and CDR2 FQGNSA come from the germline V gene. Between the trimmed V and J ends, which lost 5 bases and 5 bases, there was a span of 16 bases. The CDR3 is 15 amino acids. The CDR3 region is CASSVRGLFDQPQHF. As DNA, the CDR3 is TGTGCCAGCAGCGTCAGGGGTCTGTTCGATCAGCCCCAGCATTTT.

Many counts were recorded for this clonotype. V is TRBV28 and J is TRBJ1-6; D gene uncertain. Germline V CDR1 and CDR2: MDHEN, SYDVKM. The length of the CDR3 is 13 residues. V lost 6 bases, J lost 8 bases, and 11 bases lay in between. The CDR3 coding sequence is TGTGCCAGCAGGTTGGTAGGTGATTCACCCCTCCACTTT. Residues: CASRLVGDSPLHF. Looking up the rest from reference TRBV28 and TRBJ1-6 gives the full variable domain: DVKVTQSSRYLVKRTGEKVFLECVQDMDHENMFWYRQDPGLGLRLIYFSYDVKMKEKGDIPEGYSVSREKKERFSLILESASTNQTSMYLCASRLVGDSPLHFGNGTRLTVT.